These T cell receptor beta chains were read from a single sample in a study of blood T cell repertoires in COVID-19. Measured with immunoSEQ multiplex PCR; TCRdb has only the in-frame clones, and not every one. The table has approximately 210,000 clones, around 89% seen once. Sequenced: peripheral blood. These receptors were obtained from a man in his 70s with acute or convalescent COVID-19. CDR3s include the opening cysteine and the closing phenylalanine or tryptophan. Clone size is given for some rows only: seen once, a few or many times, or a class if the clone is expanded.

v_call	j_call	clone_size	cdr3_aa
TRBV2	TRBJ2-2	.	CASRPGWGELFF
TRBV3-1/TRBV3-2	TRBJ2-7	once	CASSQDVSGGEQYF
TRBV19	TRBJ2-7	.	CASSTILAGATYEQYF
TRBV4-1	TRBJ1-2	.	CASSQAPTGGIYGYTF
TRBV9	TRBJ2-3	.	CASSGRLAGFTDTQYF
TRBV5-8	TRBJ1-1	.	CASSFGMATEAFF
TRBV6-5	TRBJ1-2	.	CASTGTPHGYGYTF
TRBV5-1	TRBJ2-4	.	CASSLPTSGAKNIQYF
TRBV4-1	TRBJ1-5	.	CASSLTEYQPQHF
TRBV19	TRBJ2-7	.	CASSQAPGVTKQYF
TRBV7-9	TRBJ1-1	.	CASSLGTGYLTNTEAFF
TRBV9	TRBJ1-1	.	CASSVGGGDWNTEAFF
TRBV6-5	TRBJ2-7	.	CASSYGQGRGEQYF
TRBV9	TRBJ2-2	.	CASSRGQGLTGELFF
TRBV23-1	TRBJ2-7	.	CASTPWGQGPEWWEQYF
TRBV6-5	TRBJ1-4	.	CASSVGPFEKLFF
TRBV6-5	TRBJ1-5	.	CASSRQINQPQHF
TRBV5-1	TRBJ2-1	.	CASSHTLGTLGDEQFF
TRBV3-1/TRBV3-2	TRBJ1-1	.	CASSPGQGSGTEAFF
TRBV4-2	TRBJ2-1	.	CASSQDFTASSYNEQFF
TRBV6-5	TRBJ1-2	.	CASSYEGALGYGYTF
TRBV7-2	TRBJ2-7	once	CASSVTGTDYEQYF
TRBV3-1/TRBV3-2	TRBJ2-5	.	CASSQGGLAGGETQYF
TRBV4-2	TRBJ2-2	.	CASSQGTSGITGELFF
TRBV27	TRBJ1-5	.	CASSLSGSSNQPQHF
TRBV5-3	TRBJ2-7	.	CARSLLRVEKYEQYF
TRBV3-1/TRBV3-2	TRBJ2-1	.	CASSQGRGNEQFF
TRBV29-1	TRBJ2-1	.	CSVATGVRNEQFF
TRBV5-5	TRBJ2-7	.	CASSLADRTGEQYF
TRBV27	TRBJ2-5	.	CASRLAGAIKTQYF
TRBV6-5	TRBJ2-3	.	CASSPRGLAGGTQYF
TRBV4-3	TRBJ2-1	.	CASSQPEREGPGEQFF
TRBV15	TRBJ2-7	.	CATRRQGGEQYF
TRBV7-8	TRBJ2-1	.	CASSPGTNEQFF
TRBV18	TRBJ1-2	.	CASSPWDSQNYGYTF
TRBV5-6	TRBJ1-5	.	CASSLVNQPQHF
TRBV5-1	TRBJ2-1	.	CASSLSGDYNEQFF
TRBV27	TRBJ1-4	.	CASSLFGQGNEKLFF
TRBV2	TRBJ2-2	.	CASSAASAITGELFF
TRBV30	TRBJ2-6	.	CAYLDRVTGANVLTF
TRBV2	TRBJ1-1	.	CASIFLRLVGGTEAFF
TRBV5-6	TRBJ2-5	.	CASSLGDRETQYF
TRBV28	TRBJ2-4	.	CASSGLAGGPGYIQYF